This T cell receptor (beta chain) appears in the sequencing data of a study of breast tumors, draining lymph nodes, adjacent tissues. This clonotype was detected many times. CDR3 length equals 13 residues. The germline gives CDR1 LNHDA, CDR2 SQIVND (reference sequence). V shed 3 bases and J 8 bases; nucleotides not matched to a gene: 2. Axillary draining lymph nodes of breast cancer patients supplied the node samples. Each CDR3 protein gets one entry after TCRdb re-called the multiplex PCR reads with MiXCR. The data contain approximately 250,000 distinct CDR3 sequences, under 40% of them singletons. The chain employs TRBV19 and TRBJ1-4; 8 nucleotides align to TRBD1. Sequencing used axillary lymph node tissue. This TCR was recovered from a female donor with breast cancer. Some clones in this sample may be carry-over from other donors' samples. The CDR3 loop is CASSITGGEKLFF. The CDR3 DNA is TGTGCCAGTAGTATTACAGGGGGAGAAAAACTGTTTTTT.